This T cell receptor beta chain was recovered during a study of blood T cells in healthy people across ages. Study as a whole: About one barcoded beta molecule per two T cells was the capture yield of template switching.

Together with a sample-barcoded 5' primer, a J-beta primer mix was included in a second PCR lasting roughly 7 to 11 cycles. TCRdb ran MiXCR on the 5' RACE reads and lists one entry per CDR3 protein. Seen here are 750,000 to 850,000 distinct CDR3 sequences, 25% observed once, and the top ten hold 3.7%. Whole-study findings and limits: Possibly, changes in expanded clonotypes were confounded because donor CMV status was unknown.

On this clonotype: Antigen: not known.

The V segment lost 6 bases and the J segment 0 bases; nucleotides outside the gene matches: 11. CDR3 length: 17 amino acids. Germline CDR1 reads SNHLY; CDR2 reads FYNNEI. The amount of total RNA extracted per sample was at least 6 micrograms. These data were likewise used in another study, on T cells of mothers and their children.

V gene TRBV2 combines with J gene TRBJ2-7; TRBD2 aligns across 10 bases. The sequenced material came from blood. This receptor was obtained from a boy younger than 18 in good health. The CDR3 loop reads CASSDSGTSAYSYEQYF. DNA of the CDR3: TGTGCCAGCAGCGACTCCGGGACTAGCGCCTACTCCTACGAGCAGTACTTC.